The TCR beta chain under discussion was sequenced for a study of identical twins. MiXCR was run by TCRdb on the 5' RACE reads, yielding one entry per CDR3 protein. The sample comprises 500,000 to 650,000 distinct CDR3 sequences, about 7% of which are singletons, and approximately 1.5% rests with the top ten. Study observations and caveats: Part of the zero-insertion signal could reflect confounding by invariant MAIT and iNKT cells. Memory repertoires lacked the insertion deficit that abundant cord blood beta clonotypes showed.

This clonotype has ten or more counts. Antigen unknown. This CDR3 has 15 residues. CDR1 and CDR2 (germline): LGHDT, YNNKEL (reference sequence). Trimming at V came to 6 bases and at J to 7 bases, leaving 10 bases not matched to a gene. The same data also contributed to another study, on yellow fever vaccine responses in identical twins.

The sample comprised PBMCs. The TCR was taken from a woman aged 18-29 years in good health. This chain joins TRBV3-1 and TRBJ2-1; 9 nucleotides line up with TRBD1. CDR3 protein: CASRAPGTGLNEQFF. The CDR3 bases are TGTGCCAGCAGAGCCCCCGGGACAGGGCTAAATGAGCAGTTCTTC.